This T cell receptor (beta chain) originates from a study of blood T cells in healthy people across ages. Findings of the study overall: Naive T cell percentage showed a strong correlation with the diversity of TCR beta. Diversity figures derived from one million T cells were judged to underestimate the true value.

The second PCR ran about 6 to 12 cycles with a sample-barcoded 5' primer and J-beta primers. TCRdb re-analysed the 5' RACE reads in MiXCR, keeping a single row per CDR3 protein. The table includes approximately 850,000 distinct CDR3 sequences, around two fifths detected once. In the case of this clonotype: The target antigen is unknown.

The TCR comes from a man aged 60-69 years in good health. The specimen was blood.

CDR3 residues: CASSLALGRLRADTQYF. The CDR3 coding sequence is TGTGCCAGCAGTTTAGCGCTGGGCAGACTGCGGGCGGATACGCAGTATTTT. This rearrangement joins TRBV12-3 or TRBV12-4 to TRBJ2-3; TRBD2 might be the D (5 bases). The CDR3 length is 17 residues. V lost 0 bases, J lost 6 bases, and 19 bases lay in between.